The rows below give T cell receptor beta chains drawn from one sample of a study of neurological immune-mediated disorders. TCRdb called the 5' RACE reads again in MiXCR, with one record for every CDR3 protein. The repertoire holds about 55,000 distinct CDR3 sequences, more than 4% seen once, with around 2.8% in the top ten. The material sequenced was PBMCs. These receptor sequences come from a man over 45 with multiple sclerosis. CDR3s include the opening cysteine and the closing phenylalanine or tryptophan. A D gene is named only where the DNA matches it firmly. Size values are once, few and many counts, or a class for expanded clones, and some rows have none.

CDR3	DNA	J	V	D	size
CSVGGRTNYGYTF	TGCAGCGTTGGTGGCAGGACAAACTATGGCTACACCTTC	TRBJ1-2	TRBV29-1	-	many
CASSQPQDAYNEQFF	TGTGCCAGCAGCCAGCCCCAGGACGCTTACAATGAGCAGTTCTTC	TRBJ2-1	TRBV3-1	-	many
CASSLELNGGPQETQYF	TGTGCCAGCAGCTTGGAGCTGAACGGAGGTCCGCAAGAGACCCAGTACTTC	TRBJ2-5	TRBV5-6	-	many
CASSLEGGRDNEQFF	TGCGCCAGCAGCTTGGAGGGCGGGAGGGACAATGAGCAGTTCTTC	TRBJ2-1	TRBV5-1	TRBD2	many
CRLAGGVEQFF	TGCAGACTAGCGGGAGGTGTAGAGCAGTTCTTC	TRBJ2-1	TRBV20-1	TRBD2	many
CASSAEVGIYGYTF	TGTGCCAGCAGTGCCGAAGTAGGGATTTATGGCTACACCTTC	TRBJ1-2	TRBV6-4	-	few
CASSFGQGENIQYF	TGCGCCAGCAGCTTTGGACAGGGGGAAAACATTCAGTACTTC	TRBJ2-4	TRBV5-1	TRBD1	many
CASSLEVNQPQHF	TGCGCCAGCAGCTTGGAAGTCAATCAGCCCCAGCATTTT	TRBJ1-5	TRBV5-1	-	-
CASSEFGDQPQNF	TGTGCCAGCAGTGAGTTCGGGGACCAGCCCCAGAATTTT	TRBJ1-5	TRBV6-4	-	-
CASSLGNQPQHF	TGTGCCAGCAGTTTGGGAAATCAGCCCCAGCATTTT	TRBJ1-5	TRBV25-1	-	many
CASSLGQGITDTQYF	TGTGCCAGCAGCTTGGGACAGGGCATCACAGATACGCAGTATTTT	TRBJ2-3	TRBV5-6	TRBD1	-
CASSTAGEWRGGYNEQFF	TGTGCCAGCAGTACCGCAGGGGAATGGCGGGGGGGCTACAATGAGCAGTTCTTC	TRBJ2-1	TRBV5-6	TRBD2	many
CASNLDGELSTDTQYF	TGTGCCAGCAACCTAGACGGAGAACTTAGCACAGATACGCAGTATTTT	TRBJ2-3	TRBV11-2	-	many
CASSPTGVASLQETQYF	TGCGCCAGCAGCCCAACCGGGGTAGCCAGTCTTCAAGAGACCCAGTACTTC	TRBJ2-5	TRBV5-1	-	many
CASSLGDNPAYEQYF	TGCGCCAGCAGCCTTGGGGACAATCCAGCCTACGAGCAGTACTTC	TRBJ2-7	TRBV5-1	-	many
CASSSGQGAGEQFF	TGTGCTAGCAGCTCGGGGCAGGGGGCAGGGGAGCAGTTCTTC	TRBJ2-1	TRBV7-7	TRBD1	many
CASSPMEGRYEQYF	TGTGCCAGCAGCCCGATGGAAGGGCGCTACGAGCAGTACTTC	TRBJ2-7	TRBV7-9	-	many
CASSLAPGQGSAEKLFF	TGCGCCAGCAGCTTGGCCCCGGGACAGGGATCCGCGGAAAAACTGTTTTTT	TRBJ1-4	TRBV5-1	TRBD1	many
CASSLDRGFSEAFF	TGTGCCAGCAGCTTAGATCGGGGGTTTTCGGAAGCTTTCTTT	TRBJ1-1	TRBV11-2	-	few
CASSFRKSYEQYF	TGTGCCAGCAGTTTTAGAAAGTCCTACGAGCAGTACTTC	TRBJ2-7	TRBV27	-	-
CSANLAGAYNEQFF	TGCAGTGCGAATCTAGCGGGAGCCTACAATGAGCAGTTCTTC	TRBJ2-1	TRBV20-1	TRBD2	few
CAISDFRSSTDTQYF	TGTGCCATCAGTGATTTCAGATCTAGCACAGATACGCAGTATTTT	TRBJ2-3	TRBV10-3	-	medium-sized
CASSDSGTSGSVQYF	TGTGCCAGCAGTGACTCGGGGACTAGCGGGAGTGTGCAGTATTTT	TRBJ2-3	TRBV6-4	TRBD2	-
CSVGLAGGGDTQYF	TGCAGCGTTGGACTAGCGGGAGGTGGAGATACGCAGTATTTT	TRBJ2-3	TRBV29-1	TRBD2	many
CASSPGQGRYEQYF	TGTGCCAGCAGTCCGGGACAGGGTAGGTACGAGCAGTACTTC	TRBJ2-7	TRBV6-6	TRBD1	many
CASSFSLAGGLTDTQYF	TGTGCCAGCAGCTTCTCTCTAGCGGGGGGGCTCACAGATACGCAGTATTTT	TRBJ2-3	TRBV7-8	TRBD2	many
CASTLGANYGYTF	TGTGCCAGCACCCTAGGAGCTAACTATGGCTACACCTTC	TRBJ1-2	TRBV12-3/TRBV12-4	-	many
CASSPDSVAADTQYF	TGTGCCAGCAGTCCCGATAGTGTGGCGGCGGATACGCAGTATTTT	TRBJ2-3	TRBV12-3/TRBV12-4	-	many
CASSWVEGYEQYF	TGCGCCAGCAGCTGGGTGGAGGGGTACGAGCAGTACTTC	TRBJ2-7	TRBV5-1	-	many
CSAPTLAGGTRGFADTQYF	TGCAGTGCCCCCACACTAGCGGGAGGAACCCGGGGTTTTGCAGATACGCAGTATTTT	TRBJ2-3	TRBV20-1	TRBD2	many
CASRQAEELFF	TGCGCCAGCCGACAGGCGGAAGAGCTGTTTTTT	TRBJ2-2	TRBV5-1	-	few
CASSSPDIAYEQYF	TGTGCCAGCAGCTCCCCCGACATTGCCTACGAGCAGTACTTC	TRBJ2-7	TRBV7-9	-	few
CAISETSGSYEQYF	TGTGCCATCAGTGAGACTAGCGGGTCCTACGAGCAGTACTTC	TRBJ2-7	TRBV10-3	TRBD2	-
CASRTSGTDTQYF	TGTGCCAGCAGGACTAGCGGCACAGATACGCAGTATTTT	TRBJ2-3	TRBV6-2/TRBV6-3	TRBD2	many
CASIIGTSGGAPFF	TGTGCCAGCATTATCGGGACTAGCGGGGGGGCCCCGTTCTTC	TRBJ2-1	TRBV12-3/TRBV12-4	TRBD2	many
CASSRDSLGQNEQFF	TGTGCCAGCAGCCGGGACTCCCTGGGCCAAAATGAGCAGTTCTTC	TRBJ2-1	TRBV27	-	many
CASSTKGGHTEAFF	TGTGCCAGCTCAACTAAAGGGGGGCACACTGAAGCTTTCTTT	TRBJ1-1	TRBV18	-	-
CASSLDGGNYEQYF	TGTGCCAGCAGTTTAGATGGGGGCAACTACGAGCAGTACTTC	TRBJ2-7	TRBV12-3/TRBV12-4	-	many
CASSLFSRGHDQWRDYNEQFF	TGTGCCAGCAGTTTATTTTCCAGGGGGCACGATCAGTGGAGGGATTACAATGAGCAGTTCTTC	TRBJ2-1	TRBV28	TRBD1	many
CASSWTANTEAFF	TGCGCCAGCAGCTGGACAGCTAACACTGAAGCTTTCTTT	TRBJ1-1	TRBV5-1	-	many
CAISGDRGDYEQYF	TGTGCCATCAGTGGGGACAGGGGCGACTACGAGCAGTACTTC	TRBJ2-7	TRBV10-3	TRBD1	many
CASSRRRYQETQYF	TGTGCCAGCAGCCGAAGGAGGTACCAAGAGACCCAGTACTTC	TRBJ2-5	TRBV7-6	-	-
CAWSAGANTGELFF	TGTGCCTGGAGTGCGGGCGCGAACACCGGGGAGCTGTTTTTT	TRBJ2-2	TRBV30	-	many
CASSQVQRGDDEQFF	TGTGCCAGCAGCCAAGTACAGCGGGGGGATGATGAGCAGTTCTTC	TRBJ2-1	TRBV3-1	TRBD2	few
CASSLRTLEQYF	TGTGCCAGCAGTCTCAGGACTCTCGAGCAGTACTTC	TRBJ2-7	TRBV12-3/TRBV12-4	-	many
CASSLEGGRGNEQFF	TGTGCCAGCAGCTTAGAGGGGGGGCGAGGGAATGAGCAGTTCTTC	TRBJ2-1	TRBV11-2	-	many
CASSQSYNQPQNF	TGTGCCAGCAGCCAGTCATACAATCAGCCCCAGAATTTT	TRBJ1-5	TRBV3-1	-	few
CASSHPSGVETQYF	TGTGCCAGCAGCCACCCTAGCGGGGTAGAGACCCAGTACTTC	TRBJ2-5	TRBV7-6	TRBD2	many
CASSSGTAGNTIYF	TGTGCCAGCAGCTCCGGGACAGCTGGAAACACCATATATTTT	TRBJ1-3	TRBV11-2	TRBD1	many
CSARDLRNSGNTIYF	TGCAGTGCTAGAGATCTACGGAACTCTGGAAACACCATATATTTT	TRBJ1-3	TRBV20-1	-	many
CASSDRGWRTDTQYF	TGTGCCAGCAGCGACAGGGGTTGGCGCACAGATACGCAGTATTTT	TRBJ2-3	TRBV14	TRBD1	few
CSVEGGTTTPYEQYF	TGCAGCGTTGAAGGGGGGACTACTACACCCTACGAGCAGTACTTC	TRBJ2-7	TRBV29-1	TRBD2	many
CASSLYRGQIEAFF	TGCGCCAGCAGCTTGTACAGGGGGCAGATTGAAGCTTTCTTT	TRBJ1-1	TRBV5-1	TRBD1	few